This record looks at one T cell receptor beta chain sequence and its context. Its antigen remains undetermined. Per-nucleotide qualities are absent, and no much larger clonotype sits a single base away. This entry comes from a study of CD8+ T cells in alopecia areata (dated by TCRdb to 2017 to 2018). For context, the study as a whole: Treated patients were enrolled in an open-label pilot trial of oral tofacitinib, 5 to 10 mg twice daily, for moderate-to-severe alopecia areata. Patients received tofacitinib for 6 to 18 months and were then followed off drug for 6 months to check for delayed response and recurrence. For the treated patients, the SALT score, which quantifies what percentage of scalp surface area is affected, served as the measure of disease severity. To study T cell clonal expansion in alopecia areata, the researchers applied high-throughput TCRbeta sequencing to both the C3H/HeJ mouse model and human patients. Human TCRbeta sequencing covered scalp tissue and sorted CD4+ and CD8+ peripheral blood T cells from patchy and totalis/universalis alopecia areata patients and healthy controls. Biopsies were taken from tofacitinib-treated patients at baseline and again at 4 and 24 weeks into treatment, and several of those patients also had a later scalp biopsy. Scalp clonality was compared among normal scalp (n=4), patchy alopecia areata scalp (n=8), and alopecia totalis/universalis scalp (n=8). RNA was obtained with the PAXgene miRNA kit for fixed scalp, the miRNeasy kit for PBMCs, and the RNeasy kit for mouse skin. Amplification of TCRbeta CDR3 regions was done by immunoSEQ multiplex PCR using 35 Vbeta forward primers and 13 Jbeta reverse primers. Beyond this particular receptor, the publication reports: During tofacitinib treatment, many expanded lesional clones stuck around in both scalp and blood, and this persistence may partly explain why relapse happens after treatment is stopped. Scalp clonality and the number of expanded CD8+ clones among the top 100 scalp clones were significantly decreased by tofacitinib. Because the treated cohort was small and had just a single nonresponder, larger studies are needed to establish links between baseline CD8+ expansion and response. TCR sequences shared between patients were less clear than in mice, possibly partly because of HLA diversity in the patient population. Unlike mouse skin, where gammadelta T cells dominate, normal human skin contains resident alphabeta T cells that get sequenced too, which complicates analysis of the scalp TCR repertoire. Compared with normal scalp, lesional scalp, particularly in alopecia totalis/universalis, had higher clonality and more expanded CD8+ clones, which suggests antigenic drive.

Trimming takes 8 bases from V and 4 bases from J, and the germline ends sit 17 bases apart. Including cysteine and phenylalanine, the CDR3 has 14 amino acids. This entry keeps only the CDR3 DNA: 42 bases, framed from base 1. For CDR1 and CDR2, the germline V gene lists MNHEY and SVGAGI. The time point label on this specimen signifies: less than 25 weeks on oral tofacitinib. The sample's treatment or condition label, in plain terms: oral pan-JAK inhibitor, 5-10 mg twice daily. From alopecia areata patients, peripheral blood was collected along with lesional scalp punch biopsies. PBMCs were isolated by density centrifugation and stained for CD3, CD4 and CD8, and CD4+ and CD8+ T cells were sorted on a FACSAria. The library was obtained by the immunoSEQ multiplex PCR assay. RNA was extracted from all samples and reverse transcribed into cDNA, which served as template for TCR sequencing. SuperScript III was used for first-strand cDNA synthesis, primed with a 2:1 mix of oligo-dT and random hexamers. Amplification bias was assessed with a synthetic immune receptor repertoire, and residual bias was removed computationally. Processing in the source paper ran as follows. Raw reads were preprocessed to remove errors, and CDR3 was defined according to IMGT conventions as the region from the conserved cysteine to phenylalanine. Clonality was computed as 1 minus the Shannon entropy, with the entropy normalized by log2 of the number of productive unique TCRs. Whether scalp clones were CD4 or CD8 was inferred by matching scalp TCRbeta sequences against CD4 and CD8 repertoires sorted from blood. TCRdb limited this immuneACCESS table to in-frame rearrangements with V and J called. A share of clones is missing; checked studies link under half to unresolved V genes, and the rest is unexplained. The V and J calls and the clone size are those of that table, but D and trimming were determined from the DNA. Across this sample there are approximately 180,000 clones, with roughly 50% seen only once. About a tenth of the sample is taken by the ten largest.

The receptor's source is a human donor with alopecia areata. Recombination connected TRBV6-5 to TRBJ1-2; the D gene is perhaps TRBD1, on 5 matching bases. This specimen consisted of CD8+ T cells sorted from blood, obtained at week 24, from a patient treated with tofacitinib. For the CDR3, the sequence is CASGQGQDLYGYTF. The DNA sequence is TGTGCCAGCGGCCAGGGCCAGGATCTCTATGGCTACACCTTC.